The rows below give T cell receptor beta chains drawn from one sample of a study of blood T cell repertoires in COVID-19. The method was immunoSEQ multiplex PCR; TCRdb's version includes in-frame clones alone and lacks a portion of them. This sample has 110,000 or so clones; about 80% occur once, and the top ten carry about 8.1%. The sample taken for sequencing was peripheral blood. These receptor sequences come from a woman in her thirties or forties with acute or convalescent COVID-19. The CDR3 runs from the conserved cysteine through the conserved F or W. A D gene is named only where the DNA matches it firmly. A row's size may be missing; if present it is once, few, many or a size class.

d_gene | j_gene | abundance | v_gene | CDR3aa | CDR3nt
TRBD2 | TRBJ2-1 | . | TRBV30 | CAWSLAGGSYSYNEQFF | TGTGCCTGGAGTCTGGCGGGGGGCTCTTACTCCTACAATGAGCAGTTCTTC
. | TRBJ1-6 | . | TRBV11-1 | CASSPTGFRNSPLHF | TGTGCCAGCAGCCCCACAGGGTTTCGGAATTCACCCCTCCACTTT
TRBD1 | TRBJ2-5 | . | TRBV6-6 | CASSFTGAPETQYF | TGTGCCAGCAGTTTCACAGGGGCCCCAGAGACCCAGTACTTC
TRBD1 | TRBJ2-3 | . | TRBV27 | CASSPTRHRDRGTDTQYF | TGTGCCAGCAGCCCCACCAGACACCGGGACAGGGGCACAGATACGCAGTATTTT
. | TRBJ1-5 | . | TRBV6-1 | CASSEAPGQPQHF | TGTGCCAGCAGTGAAGCGCCGGGTCAGCCCCAGCATTTT
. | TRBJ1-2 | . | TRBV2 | CASSETGGRGYTF | TGTGCCAGCAGTGAGACCGGAGGTCGCGGCTACACCTTC
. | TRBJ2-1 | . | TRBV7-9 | CASSLAGRNEQFF | TGTGCCAGCAGCTTAGCCGGTCGGAATGAGCAGTTCTTC
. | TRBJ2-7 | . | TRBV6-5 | CATVLSYEQYF | TGTGCCACCGTCCTCTCCTACGAGCAGTACTTC
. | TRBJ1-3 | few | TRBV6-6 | CASRDSTRGNTIYF | TGTGCCAGCAGAGACTCTACCCGAGGAAACACCATATATTTT
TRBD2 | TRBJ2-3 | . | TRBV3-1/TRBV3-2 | CASSSGGTDTQYF | TGTGCCAGCAGCAGCGGGGGCACAGATACGCAGTATTTT
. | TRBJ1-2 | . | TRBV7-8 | CASSLVRGNNYGYTF | TGTGCCAGCAGCTTAGTTCGGGGGAACAACTATGGCTACACCTTC
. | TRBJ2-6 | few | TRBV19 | CASSIYGGASGANVLTF | TGTGCCAGTAGCATTTATGGGGGGGCCTCTGGGGCCAACGTCCTGACTTTC
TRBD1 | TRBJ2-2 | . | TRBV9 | CASRGTGTGETGELFF | TGTGCCAGCAGGGGTACCGGGACAGGGGAGACCGGGGAGCTGTTTTTT
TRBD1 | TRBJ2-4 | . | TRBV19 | CASTGRDRGFIQYF | TGTGCCAGTACTGGCCGGGACAGGGGCTTCATTCAGTACTTC
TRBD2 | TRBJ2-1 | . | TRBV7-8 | CASSTSGGGYNEQFF | TGTGCCAGCAGCACCTCCGGGGGGGGCTACAATGAGCAGTTCTTC
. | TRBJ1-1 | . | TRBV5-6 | CASSLGSVNTEAFF | TGTGCCAGCAGCTTGGGTAGTGTGAACACTGAAGCTTTCTTT
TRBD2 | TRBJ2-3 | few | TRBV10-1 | CASSGSSGGTDTQYF | TGCGCCAGCAGTGGGTCTAGCGGGGGCACAGATACGCAGTATTTT
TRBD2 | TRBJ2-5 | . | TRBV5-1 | CASSLESRGGRETQYF | TGCGCCAGCAGCTTGGAATCCCGGGGGGGCCGGGAGACCCAGTACTTC
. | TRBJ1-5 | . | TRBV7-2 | CASSSPEGVQPQHF | TGTGCCAGCAGCTCCCCCGAAGGGGTCCAGCCCCAGCATTTT
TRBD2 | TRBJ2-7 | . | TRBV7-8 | CASSIHGGGTIYEQYF | TGTGCCAGCAGCATCCACGGGGGGGGAACGATCTACGAGCAGTACTTC
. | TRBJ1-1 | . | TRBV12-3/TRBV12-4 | CASSLFRGAEAFF | TGTGCCAGCAGTTTATTTCGGGGAGCTGAAGCTTTCTTT
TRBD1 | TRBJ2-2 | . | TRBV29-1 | CSVARGPNTGELFF | TGCAGCGTGGCCAGGGGGCCGAACACCGGGGAGCTGTTTTTT
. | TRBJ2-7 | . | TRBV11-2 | CASSLSRVSSYEQYF | TGTGCCAGCAGCTTGAGCAGGGTAAGCTCCTACGAGCAGTACTTC
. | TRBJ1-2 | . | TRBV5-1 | CASSRAQGFVYGYTF | TGCGCCAGCAGCCGGGCGCAGGGGTTCGTGTATGGCTACACCTTC
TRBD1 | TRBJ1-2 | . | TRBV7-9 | CASRRRGPYGYTF | TGTGCCAGCAGACGCAGGGGGCCCTATGGCTACACCTTC
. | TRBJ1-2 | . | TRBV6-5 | CASSYSRTLAYGYTF | TGTGCCAGCAGTTACTCTAGGACACTTGCCTATGGCTACACCTTC
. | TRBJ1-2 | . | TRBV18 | CASSPGGTAFYGYTF | TGTGCCAGCTCACCGGGAGGGACGGCTTTCTATGGCTACACCTTC
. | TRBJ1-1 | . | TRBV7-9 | CASSSTVNTEAFF | TGTGCCAGCAGCTCGACAGTGAACACTGAAGCTTTCTTT
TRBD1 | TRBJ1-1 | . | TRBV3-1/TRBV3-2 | CASSPSDREAFF | TGTGCCAGCAGCCCGTCGGACAGGGAAGCTTTCTTT
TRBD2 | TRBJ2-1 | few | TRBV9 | CASSGNGGAGNEQFF | TGTGCCAGCAGCGGTAACGGGGGGGCCGGAAATGAGCAGTTCTTC
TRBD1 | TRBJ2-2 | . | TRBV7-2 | CASSLQGDTGELFF | TGTGCCAGCAGCTTACAGGGGGACACCGGGGAGCTGTTTTTT
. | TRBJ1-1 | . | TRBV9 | CASSGRAKNTEAFF | TGTGCCAGCAGCGGCAGGGCCAAGAACACTGAAGCTTTCTTT
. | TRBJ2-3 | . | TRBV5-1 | CASSLRLADPSTQYF | TGCGCCAGCAGCTTGAGGCTAGCCGACCCCAGTACGCAGTATTTT
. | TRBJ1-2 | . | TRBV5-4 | CASSYPGREANYGYTF | TGTGCCAGCAGCTACCCGGGAAGGGAGGCTAACTATGGCTACACCTTC
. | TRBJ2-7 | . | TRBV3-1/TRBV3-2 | CASSQRPGTYEQYF | TGTGCCAGCAGCCAGCGCCCCGGGACCTACGAGCAGTACTTC
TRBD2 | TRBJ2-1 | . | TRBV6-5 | CASSYSTTSGGGEQFF | TGTGCCAGCAGTTACTCGACGACTAGCGGGGGAGGTGAGCAGTTCTTC
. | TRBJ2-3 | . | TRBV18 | CASSPARSYTTDTQYF | TGTGCCAGCTCACCAGCGCGATCCTATACTACAGATACGCAGTATTTT
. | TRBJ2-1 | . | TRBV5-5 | CASSLLVAAQWEQFF | TGTGCCAGCAGCTTGTTAGTAGCGGCACAATGGGAGCAGTTCTTC
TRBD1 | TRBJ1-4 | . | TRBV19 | CASSSGQATNEKLFF | TGTGCCAGTAGTTCAGGACAGGCAACTAATGAAAAACTGTTTTTT
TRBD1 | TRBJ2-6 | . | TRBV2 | CASSDGTGSGANVLTF | TGTGCCAGCAGTGATGGGACAGGCTCTGGGGCCAACGTCCTGACTTTC
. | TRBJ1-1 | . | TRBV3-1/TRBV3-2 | CASSPLGRRNTEAFF | TGTGCCAGCAGCCCTCTCGGGAGGAGGAACACTGAAGCTTTCTTT
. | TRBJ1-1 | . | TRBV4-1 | CASSQGGRGRGYTEAFF | TGCGCCAGCAGCCAAGGCGGGCGGGGGAGGGGGTACACTGAAGCTTTCTTT
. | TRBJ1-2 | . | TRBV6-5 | CASSSSSGYGYTF | .
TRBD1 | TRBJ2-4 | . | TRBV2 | CASIPGQGRFIQYF | TGTGCCAGCATCCCGGGACAGGGAAGATTCATTCAGTACTTC
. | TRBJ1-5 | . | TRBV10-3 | CAISPQGGDQPQHF | TGTGCCATCAGTCCGCAGGGAGGTGATCAGCCCCAGCATTTT
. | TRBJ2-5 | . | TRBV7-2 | CASSFSRAGMLETQYF | TGTGCCAGCAGCTTCTCCCGGGCAGGGATGTTAGAGACCCAGTACTTC